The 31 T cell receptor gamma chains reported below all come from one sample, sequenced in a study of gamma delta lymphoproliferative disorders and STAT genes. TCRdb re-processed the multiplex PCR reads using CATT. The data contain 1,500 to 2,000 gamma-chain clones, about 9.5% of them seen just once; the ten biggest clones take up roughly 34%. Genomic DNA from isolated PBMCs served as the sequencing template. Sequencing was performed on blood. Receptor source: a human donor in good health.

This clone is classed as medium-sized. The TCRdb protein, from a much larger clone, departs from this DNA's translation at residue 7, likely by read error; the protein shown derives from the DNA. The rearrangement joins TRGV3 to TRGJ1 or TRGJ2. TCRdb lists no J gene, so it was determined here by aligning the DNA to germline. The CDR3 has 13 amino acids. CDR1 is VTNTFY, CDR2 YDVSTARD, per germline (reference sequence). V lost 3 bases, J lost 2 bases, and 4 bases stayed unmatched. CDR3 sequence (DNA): TGTGCCACCTGGGACGGGCATTATTATAAGAAACTCTTT. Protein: CATWDGHYYKKLF.

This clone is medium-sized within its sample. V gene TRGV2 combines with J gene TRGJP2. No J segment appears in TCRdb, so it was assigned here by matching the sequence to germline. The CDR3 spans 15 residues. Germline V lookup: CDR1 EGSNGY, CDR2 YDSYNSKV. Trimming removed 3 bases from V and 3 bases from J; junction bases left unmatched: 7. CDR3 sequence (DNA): TGTGCCACCTGGGACTCCCGGGGTAGTGATTGGATCAAGACGTTT. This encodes CATWDSRGSDWIKTF.

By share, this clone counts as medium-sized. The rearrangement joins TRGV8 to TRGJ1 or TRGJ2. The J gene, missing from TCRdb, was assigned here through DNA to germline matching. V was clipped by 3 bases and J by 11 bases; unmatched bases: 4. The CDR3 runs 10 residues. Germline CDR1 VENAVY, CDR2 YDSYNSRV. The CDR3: CATWDLQKLF. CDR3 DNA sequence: TGTGCCACCTGGGATCTTCAGAAACTCTTT.

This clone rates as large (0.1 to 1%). CDR3 nucleotides: TGTGCTGCGTGGGATCCCAGGCCTTGTTGGTTCAAGATATTT. This sequence encodes CAAWDPRPCWFKIF. The rearrangement uses TRGV10 and TRGJP1. The J gene was not available in TCRdb and was assigned here by matching the DNA to germline segments. TRGV10 is treated as an ORF (open reading frame) with a function not yet certain. V lost 8 bases to trimming and J lost 9 bases; unmatched junction nucleotides: 13. The CDR3 totals 14 residues.

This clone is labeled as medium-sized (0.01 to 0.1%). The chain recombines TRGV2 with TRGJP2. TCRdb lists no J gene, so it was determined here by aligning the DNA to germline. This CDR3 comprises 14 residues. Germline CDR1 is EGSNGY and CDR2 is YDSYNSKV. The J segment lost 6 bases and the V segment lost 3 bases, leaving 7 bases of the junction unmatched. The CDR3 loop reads CATWDRPCDWIKTF. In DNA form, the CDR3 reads TGTGCCACCTGGGACCGGCCGTGTGATTGGATCAAGACGTTT.

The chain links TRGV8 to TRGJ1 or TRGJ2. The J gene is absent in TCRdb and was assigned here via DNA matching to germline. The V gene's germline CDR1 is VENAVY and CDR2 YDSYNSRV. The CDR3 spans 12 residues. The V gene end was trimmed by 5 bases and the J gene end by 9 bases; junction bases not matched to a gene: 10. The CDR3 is CATWVPIIKKLF. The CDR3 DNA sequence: TGTGCCACCTGGGTCCCCATTATTAAGAAACTCTTT.

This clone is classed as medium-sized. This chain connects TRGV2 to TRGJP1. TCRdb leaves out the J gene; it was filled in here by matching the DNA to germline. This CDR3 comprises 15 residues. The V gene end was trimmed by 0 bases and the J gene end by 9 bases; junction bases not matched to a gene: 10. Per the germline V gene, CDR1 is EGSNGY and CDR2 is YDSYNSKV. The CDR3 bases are TGTGCCACCTGGGACGGGCAGCTGAACTGTTGGTTCAAGATATTT. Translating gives CATWDGQLNCWFKIF.

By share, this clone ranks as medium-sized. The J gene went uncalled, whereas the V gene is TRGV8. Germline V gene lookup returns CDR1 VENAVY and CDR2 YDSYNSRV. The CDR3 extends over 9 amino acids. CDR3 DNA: TGTGCCACCTGGGATCAGGTACTCTTT. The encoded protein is CATWDQVLF.

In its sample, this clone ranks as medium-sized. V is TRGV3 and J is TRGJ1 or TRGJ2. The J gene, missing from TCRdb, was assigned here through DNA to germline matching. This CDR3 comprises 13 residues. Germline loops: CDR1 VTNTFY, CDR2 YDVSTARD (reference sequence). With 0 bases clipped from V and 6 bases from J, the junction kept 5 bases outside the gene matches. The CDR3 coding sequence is TGTGCCACCTGGGACAGGCGCAGTTATAAGAAACTCTTT. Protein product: CATWDRRSYKKLF.

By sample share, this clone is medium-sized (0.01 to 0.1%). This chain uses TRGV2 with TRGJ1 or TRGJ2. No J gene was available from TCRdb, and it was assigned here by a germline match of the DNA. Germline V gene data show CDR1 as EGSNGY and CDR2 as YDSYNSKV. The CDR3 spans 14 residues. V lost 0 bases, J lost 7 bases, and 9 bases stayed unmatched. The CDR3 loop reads CATWDGPRGYKKLF. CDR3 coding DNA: TGTGCCACCTGGGACGGGCCACGGGGATATAAGAAACTCTTT.

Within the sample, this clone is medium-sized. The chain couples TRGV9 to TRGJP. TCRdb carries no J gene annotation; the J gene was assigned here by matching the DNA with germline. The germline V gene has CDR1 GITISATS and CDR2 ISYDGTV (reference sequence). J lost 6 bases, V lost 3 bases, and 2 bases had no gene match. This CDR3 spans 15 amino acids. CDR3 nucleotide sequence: TGTGCCTTGTGGGAGCTAGAGTTGGGCAAAAAAATCAAGGTATTT. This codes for CALWELELGKKIKVF.

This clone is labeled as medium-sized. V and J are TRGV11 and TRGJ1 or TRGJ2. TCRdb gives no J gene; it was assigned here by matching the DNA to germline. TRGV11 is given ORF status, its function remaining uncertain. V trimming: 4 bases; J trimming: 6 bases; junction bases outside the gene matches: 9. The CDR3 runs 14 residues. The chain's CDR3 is CACWISLVSYKKLF. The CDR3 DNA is TGTGCCTGCTGGATTAGTCTCGTTAGTTATAAGAAACTCTTT.

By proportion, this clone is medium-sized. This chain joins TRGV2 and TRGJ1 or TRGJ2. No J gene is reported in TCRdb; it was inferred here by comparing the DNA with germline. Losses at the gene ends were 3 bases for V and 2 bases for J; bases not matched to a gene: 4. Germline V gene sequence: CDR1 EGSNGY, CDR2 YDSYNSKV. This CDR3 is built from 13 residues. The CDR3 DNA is TGTGCCACCTGGGACAGGGATTATTATAAGAAACTCTTT. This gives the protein CATWDRDYYKKLF.

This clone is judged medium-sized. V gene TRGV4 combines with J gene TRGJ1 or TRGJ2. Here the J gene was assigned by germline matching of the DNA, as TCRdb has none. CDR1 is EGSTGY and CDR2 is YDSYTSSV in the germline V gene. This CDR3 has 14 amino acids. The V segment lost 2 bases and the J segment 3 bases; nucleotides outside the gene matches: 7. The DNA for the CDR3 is TGTGCCACCTGGGATGTTCTTCCTTATTATAAGAAACTCTTT. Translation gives CATWDVLPYYKKLF.

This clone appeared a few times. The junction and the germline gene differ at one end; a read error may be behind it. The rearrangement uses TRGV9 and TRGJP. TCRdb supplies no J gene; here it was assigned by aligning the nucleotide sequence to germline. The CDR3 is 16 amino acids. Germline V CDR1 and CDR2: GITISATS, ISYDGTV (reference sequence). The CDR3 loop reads CALWEQQELGKKIKVF. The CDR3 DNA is TGTGCCTTGTGGGAGCAACAAGAGTTGGGTAAAAAAATCAAGGTATTT.

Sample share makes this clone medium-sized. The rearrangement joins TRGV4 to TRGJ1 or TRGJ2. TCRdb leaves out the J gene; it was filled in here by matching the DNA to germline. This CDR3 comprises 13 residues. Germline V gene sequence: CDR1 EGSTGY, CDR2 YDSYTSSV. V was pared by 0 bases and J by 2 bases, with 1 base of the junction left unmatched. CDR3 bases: TGTGCCACCTGGGATGGGCATTATTATAAGAAACTCTTT. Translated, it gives CATWDGHYYKKLF.

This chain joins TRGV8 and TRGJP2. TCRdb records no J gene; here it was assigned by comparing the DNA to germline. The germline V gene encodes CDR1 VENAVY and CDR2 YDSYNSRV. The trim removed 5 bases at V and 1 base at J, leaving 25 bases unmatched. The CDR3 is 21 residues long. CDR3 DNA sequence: TGTGCCACCTGGGTTAACGCCCCCGCCCCAGGCAGTAGTAGTAGTGATTGGATCAAGACGTTT. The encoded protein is CATWVNAPAPGSSSSDWIKTF.

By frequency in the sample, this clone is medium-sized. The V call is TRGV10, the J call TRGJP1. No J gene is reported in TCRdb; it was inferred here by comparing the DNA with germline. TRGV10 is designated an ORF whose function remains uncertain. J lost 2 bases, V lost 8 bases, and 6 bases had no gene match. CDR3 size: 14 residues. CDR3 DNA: TGTGCTGCGTGGGAAACGACCACTGGTTGGTTCAAGATATTT. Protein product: CAAWETTTGWFKIF.

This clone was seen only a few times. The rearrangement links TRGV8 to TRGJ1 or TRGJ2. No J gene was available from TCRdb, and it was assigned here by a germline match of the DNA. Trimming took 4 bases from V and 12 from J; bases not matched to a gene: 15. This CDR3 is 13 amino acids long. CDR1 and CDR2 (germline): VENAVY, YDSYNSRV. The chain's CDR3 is CATWDVRNRAKLF. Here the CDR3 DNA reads TGTGCCACCTGGGACGTGAGGAATAGAGCGAAACTCTTT.

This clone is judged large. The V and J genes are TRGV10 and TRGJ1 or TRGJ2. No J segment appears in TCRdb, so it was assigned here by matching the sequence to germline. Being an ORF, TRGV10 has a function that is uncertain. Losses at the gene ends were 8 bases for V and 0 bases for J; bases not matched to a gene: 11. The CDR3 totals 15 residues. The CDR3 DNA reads TGTGCTGCGTGGGATGTGGGGTCGAATTATTATAAGAAACTCTTT. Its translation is CAAWDVGSNYYKKLF.

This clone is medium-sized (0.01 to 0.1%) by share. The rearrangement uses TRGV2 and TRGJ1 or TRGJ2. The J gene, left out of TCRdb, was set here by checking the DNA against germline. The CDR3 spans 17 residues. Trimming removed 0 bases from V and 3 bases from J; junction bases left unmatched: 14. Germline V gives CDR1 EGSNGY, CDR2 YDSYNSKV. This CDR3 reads CATWDGPGLASYYKKLF. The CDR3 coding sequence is TGTGCCACCTGGGACGGGCCTGGGTTGGCGTCTTATTATAAGAAACTCTTT.

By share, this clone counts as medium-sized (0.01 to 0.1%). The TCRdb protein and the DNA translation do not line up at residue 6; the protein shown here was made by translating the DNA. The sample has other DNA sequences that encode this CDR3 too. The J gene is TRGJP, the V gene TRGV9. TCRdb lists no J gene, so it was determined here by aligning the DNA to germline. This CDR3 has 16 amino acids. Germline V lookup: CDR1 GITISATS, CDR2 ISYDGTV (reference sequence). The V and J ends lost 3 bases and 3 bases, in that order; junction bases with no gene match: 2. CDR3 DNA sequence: TGTGCCTTGTGGGAGACGCAAGAGTTGGGCAAAAAAATCAAGGTATTT. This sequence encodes CALWETQELGKKIKVF.

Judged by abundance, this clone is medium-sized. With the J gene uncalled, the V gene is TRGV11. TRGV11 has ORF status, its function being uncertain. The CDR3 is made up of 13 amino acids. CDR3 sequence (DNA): TGTGCCTGCTGGATTAGGCACCTCTCTCGGGGACTCTTT. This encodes CACWIRHLSRGLF.

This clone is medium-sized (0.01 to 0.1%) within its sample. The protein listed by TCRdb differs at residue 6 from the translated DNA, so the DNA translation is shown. The CDR3 nucleotides read TGTGCCTTGTGGGAAGAGTTGGGCAAAAAAATCAAGGTATTT. It is translated as CALWEELGKKIKVF. This chain links TRGV9 with TRGJP. TCRdb supplies no J gene; here it was assigned by aligning the nucleotide sequence to germline. Germline lookup yields CDR1 GITISATS and CDR2 ISYDGTV (reference sequence). This CDR3 contains 14 residues. Trimming took 4 bases from V and 6 from J; bases not matched to a gene: 0.

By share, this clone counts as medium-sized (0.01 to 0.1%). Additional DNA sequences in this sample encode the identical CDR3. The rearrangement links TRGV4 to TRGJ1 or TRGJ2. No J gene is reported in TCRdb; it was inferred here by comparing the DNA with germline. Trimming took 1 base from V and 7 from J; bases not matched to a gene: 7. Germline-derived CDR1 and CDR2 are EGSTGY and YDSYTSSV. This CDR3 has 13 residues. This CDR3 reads CATWDGRFYKKLF. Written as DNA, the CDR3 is TGTGCCACCTGGGATGGTCGGTTCTATAAGAAACTCTTT.

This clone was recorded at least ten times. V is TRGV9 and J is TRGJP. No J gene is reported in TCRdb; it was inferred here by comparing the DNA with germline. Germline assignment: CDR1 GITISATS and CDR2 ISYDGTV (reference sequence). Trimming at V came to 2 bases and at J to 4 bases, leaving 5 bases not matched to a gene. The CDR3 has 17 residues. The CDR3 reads CALWEALQELGKKIKVF. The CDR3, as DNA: TGTGCCTTGTGGGAGGCCCTACAAGAGTTGGGCAAAAAAATCAAGGTATTT.

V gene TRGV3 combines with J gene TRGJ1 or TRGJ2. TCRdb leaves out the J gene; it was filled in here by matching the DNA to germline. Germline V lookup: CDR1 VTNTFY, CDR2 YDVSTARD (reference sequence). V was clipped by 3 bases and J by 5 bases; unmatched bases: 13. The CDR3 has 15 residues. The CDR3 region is CATWDHLLLHYKKLF. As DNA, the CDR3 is TGTGCCACCTGGGACCACCTCTTACTCCATTATAAGAAACTCTTT.

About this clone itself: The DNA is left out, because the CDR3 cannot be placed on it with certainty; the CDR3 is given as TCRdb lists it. The CDR3 region is CATWDGLVIRNSLAVEQHF. J gene calling gave no result, while the V gene is TRGV2. Ends included, the CDR3 has 19 residues. The germline CDR1 and CDR2 sequences are EGSNGY and YDSYNSKV.

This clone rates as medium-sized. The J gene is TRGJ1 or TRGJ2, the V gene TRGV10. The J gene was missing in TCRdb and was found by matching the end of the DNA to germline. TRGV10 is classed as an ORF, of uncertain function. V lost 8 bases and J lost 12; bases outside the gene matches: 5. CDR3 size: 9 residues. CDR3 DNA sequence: TGTGCTGCGTGGGGCGTGAAACTCTTT. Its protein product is CAAWGVKLF.

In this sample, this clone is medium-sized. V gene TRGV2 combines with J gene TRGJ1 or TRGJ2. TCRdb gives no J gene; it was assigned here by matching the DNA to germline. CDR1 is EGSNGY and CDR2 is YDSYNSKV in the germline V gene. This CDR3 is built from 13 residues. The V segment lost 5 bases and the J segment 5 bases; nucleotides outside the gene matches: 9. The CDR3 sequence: CATWAFSDYKKLF. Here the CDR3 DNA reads TGTGCCACCTGGGCTTTCTCCGATTATAAGAAACTCTTT.

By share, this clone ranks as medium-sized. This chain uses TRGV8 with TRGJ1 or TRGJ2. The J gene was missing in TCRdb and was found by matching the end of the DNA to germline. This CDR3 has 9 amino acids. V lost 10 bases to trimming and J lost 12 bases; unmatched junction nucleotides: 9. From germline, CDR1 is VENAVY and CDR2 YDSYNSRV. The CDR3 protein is CATGGGKLF. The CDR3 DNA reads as TGTGCCACTGGTGGGGGGAAACTCTTT.